Each of the 7 T cell receptor beta chains below was sequenced from the same sample in a study of monozygotic twins with inflammatory bowel disease. TCRdb reprocessed the 5' RACE reads, keeping one entry per CDR3 protein, no DNA. This table holds around 190,000 distinct CDR3 sequences. The material sequenced was blood. The receptor set was obtained from a human donor with ulcerative colitis or Crohn's disease, or a healthy co-twin of an affected twin (not recorded which).

The chain carries TRBV2 and TRBJ1-2; TCRdb picks TRBD1, but there is no DNA to check that call. The CDR3 sequence is 15 residues long. The germline V gene encodes CDR1 SNHLY and CDR2 FYNNEI. CDR3 residues: CASPELDRGNYGYPF.

V usage is TRBV12-3 or TRBV12-4 and J usage is TRBJ2-7. This CDR3 comprises 12 residues. CDR3 sequence: CASSLMGYEQYF.

J is TRBJ2-1 and V is TRBV20-1; the D call from TCRdb, TRBD2, cannot be confirmed without DNA. The length of the CDR3 is 11 residues. Germline loops: CDR1 DFQATT, CDR2 SNEGSKA (reference sequence). The CDR3 spells CSARTSDEQFF.

V is TRBV6-1 and J is TRBJ2-7; absent DNA, TCRdb's TRBD2 call cannot be checked. The germline CDR1 and CDR2 sequences are MNHNS and SASEGT. CDR3 length: 15 amino acids. The CDR3: CASRLDGLGEYEQYF.

The rearrangement joins TRBV3-1 to TRBJ2-7. Germline CDR1 and CDR2: LGHDT and YNNKEL (reference sequence). This CDR3 has 17 residues. The CDR3 protein is CASSQDIRNSWAYEQYF.

The chain joins TRBV9 to TRBJ1-5. The CDR3 loop spans 14 amino acids. Per germline, CDR1 SGDLS and CDR2 YYNGEE. CDR3 protein: CASSVSGGLQPQHF. Combining the CDR3 with reference TRBV9 and TRBJ1-5 gives the whole variable domain DSGVTQTPKHLITATGQRVTLRCSPRSGDLSVYWYQQSLDQGLQFLIQYYNGEERAKGNILERFSAQQFPDLHSELNLSSLELGDSALYFCASSVSGGLQPQHFGDGTRLSIL.

CDR3 protein: CASGGSGYGYTF. The chain links TRBV10-2 to TRBJ1-2; there is no DNA to check the TCRdb D call of TRBD1. Germline V gene data show CDR1 as WSHSY and CDR2 as SAAADI. The CDR3 runs to 12 residues.